These 21 T cell receptor beta chains originate from one sample sequenced in a study of response to subunit inactivated influenza vaccine. Each CDR3 protein gets one entry after TCRdb re-called the RT-PCR reads with MiXCR. The repertoire consists of roughly 700,000 distinct CDR3 sequences, with roughly 14% occurring once and the leading ten covering 5.5% to 7%. The sample in question was PBMCs from blood, obtained roughly 2 weeks before vaccination. All receptors derive from a man aged 45 to 65 who received an inactivated influenza vaccine.

This clonotype has ten or more counts. The V and J genes are TRBV4-2 and TRBJ1-6; D uncertain. V was clipped by 0 bases and J by 10 bases, with 16 bases between them. Germline V gives CDR1 LGHNA, CDR2 YNFKEQ. CDR3 length: 16 residues. The CDR3 coding sequence is TGTGCCAGCAGCCAAGATCTGGGCAGTCTCCTCTCACCCCTCCACTTT. The encoded protein is CASSQDLGSLLSPLHF.

This clonotype has more than one count but fewer than ten. The chain employs TRBV4-1 and TRBJ2-7, with 9 bases matching TRBD1. Trimming cost V 3 bases and J 6 bases; bases outside gene matches: 12. The CDR3 runs 16 residues. Germline-derived CDR1 and CDR2 are MGHRA and YSYEKL. CDR3 DNA: TGCGCCAGCAGCCAGGGAGTCGGGACAGGGCACGGCGAGCAGTACTTC. Amino acids: CASSQGVGTGHGEQYF.

The rearrangement joins TRBV5-4 to TRBJ2-4; D perhaps matches TRBD2 (6 bases). Germline V CDR1 and CDR2: SGHNT, YYREEE (reference sequence). V was pared by 1 base and J by 0 bases, with 23 bases between. The CDR3 consists of 20 residues. The CDR3 here is CASSLSAGTPQIPAKNIQYF. CDR3 coding DNA: TGTGCCAGCAGCTTGAGCGCGGGGACTCCCCAGATCCCAGCCAAAAACATTCAGTACTTC.

On this clonotype itself: A read error may produce the germline difference seen at one junction end. The chain uses TRBV20-1 and TRBJ2-7, with D perhaps TRBD1 (5 bases). Looked up from germline, CDR1 is DFQATT and CDR2 is SNEGSKA (reference sequence). CDR3 length: 13 residues. The CDR3 region is CSAPTDFSYKQYF. CDR3 coding DNA: TGCAGTGCTCCGACAGATTTCTCCTACAAGCAGTACTTC.

Only a few counts were recorded for this clonotype. This sequence joins TRBV29-1 and TRBJ2-7; 7 bases agree with TRBD1. Germline CDR1 is SQVTM and CDR2 is ANQGSEA. The J segment lost 7 bases and the V segment lost 1 base, leaving 7 bases of the junction unmatched. The CDR3 runs 13 residues. CDR3 region: CSVEVTGRLEQYF. The CDR3 bases are TGCAGCGTTGAAGTGACAGGGCGTTTAGAGCAGTACTTC.

The rearrangement uses TRBV27 and TRBJ2-3; D unresolved. Germline CDR1 and CDR2: MNHEY and SMNVEV (reference sequence). This CDR3 spans 15 amino acids. Trimming shortened V by 7 bases and J by 1 base, and 15 bases separated the two germline ends. The CDR3 reads CASTNRAARTDTQYF. CDR3 DNA sequence: TGTGCCAGCACCAATAGGGCTGCCCGCACAGATACGCAGTATTTT.

This clonotype was counted at least ten times. This chain joins TRBV20-1 and TRBJ2-1, with 7 positions matching TRBD2. The CDR3 covers 15 residues. Germline lookup yields CDR1 DFQATT and CDR2 SNEGSKA (reference sequence). Unmatched junction bases numbered 10, after V lost 1 base and J lost 7 bases. The CDR3 DNA sequence: TGCAGTGCTAGAGGCCTTCGTGGGAGGGAAAATGAGCAGTTCTTC. This encodes CSARGLRGRENEQFF.

This clonotype appeared a few times. CDR3 protein: CSATGGTAPTYEQYF. CDR3 sequence (DNA): TGCAGTGCTACAGGCGGGACAGCTCCTACCTACGAGCAGTACTTC. V usage is TRBV20-1 and J usage is TRBJ2-7, with D maybe TRBD1 (7 bases). CDR1 is DFQATT, CDR2 SNEGSKA, per germline (reference sequence). Trimming left V 4 bases short and J 2 bases short, with 18 bases between. The CDR3 totals 15 residues.

J is TRBJ2-5 and V is TRBV29-1; the D gene is possibly TRBD1 (6 bases). Trimming pared 4 bases from V and 1 base from J, leaving 13 bases between. The germline CDR1 and CDR2 sequences are SQVTM and ANQGSEA. This CDR3 region has 14 residues. CDR3 loop: CSVVASRGQETQYF. The DNA for the CDR3 is TGCAGCGTTGTAGCTTCCAGGGGCCAAGAGACCCAGTACTTC.

The chain has TRBV2 and TRBJ2-5, with D possibly being TRBD1 or TRBD2 (5 bases each). The germline V gene has CDR1 SNHLY and CDR2 FYNNEI. The V and J ends lost 4 bases and 5 bases respectively, with 14 bases between them. This CDR3 region has 14 residues. DNA for the CDR3: TGTGCCAGCAGTGGGGGACCCGCGGGTGAGACCCAGTACTTC. Translated: CASSGGPAGETQYF.

The chain links TRBV7-3 to TRBJ2-1; perhaps D is TRBD1 or TRBD2 (7 bases each). This CDR3 spans 15 amino acids. The V and J ends lost 5 bases and 5 bases respectively, with 16 bases between them. CDR1 is SGHTA and CDR2 is FQGTGA in the germline V gene. Written as DNA, the CDR3 is TGTGCCAGCAGCCGATGGGCAGGGGGGGACAATGAGCAGTTCTTC. Its translation is CASSRWAGGDNEQFF.

This clonotype appeared many times. V gene TRBV11-2 combines with J gene TRBJ2-2; TRBD2 aligns across 10 bases. CDR3 size: 13 residues. The germline CDR1 and CDR2 sequences are SGHAT and FQNNGV. V shed 10 bases and J 6 bases; nucleotides not matched to a gene: 5. The chain's CDR3 is CATQRGGAGELFF. In DNA, the CDR3 is TGTGCCACCCAGCGGGGGGGCGCCGGGGAGCTGTTTTTT.

This clonotype was seen only a few times. This chain links TRBV29-1 with TRBJ1-2; no firm D call. V was trimmed by 0 bases and J by 8 bases, leaving 7 bases between them. The CDR3 is made up of 11 amino acids. The germline V gene has CDR1 SQVTM and CDR2 ANQGSEA. CDR3 coding DNA: TGCAGCGTTGAAGAGGGTGAAGGCTACACCTTC. This translates into CSVEEGEGYTF. Complete variable domain (other parts from reference TRBV29-1 and TRBJ1-2): SAVISQKPSRDICQRGTSLTIQCQVDSQVTMMFWYRQQPGQSLTLIATANQGSEATYESGFVIDKFPISRPNLTFSTLTVSNMSPEDSSIYLCSVEEGEGYTFGSGTRLTVV.

This clonotype was counted between two and nine times. The chain joins TRBV7-2 to TRBJ1-6; D not resolved. Looked up from germline, CDR1 is SGHTA and CDR2 is FQGNSA. V was pared by 4 bases and J by 9 bases, with 13 bases between. The CDR3 length is 14 residues. The CDR3 DNA reads TGTGCCAGCAGCTACGGCGGCCGCGGTTCACCCCTCCACTTT. Translating gives CASSYGGRGSPLHF.

The table lists this clonotype with a few counts. The rearrangement links TRBV28 to TRBJ2-3; D uncertain. The CDR3 has 13 residues. Germline V gene data show CDR1 as MDHEN and CDR2 as SYDVKM. V gave up 4 bases and J gave up 2 bases, with 7 bases separating them. The CDR3 DNA reads TGTGCCAGCAGTTCCCCTAACACAGATACGCAGTATTTT. Translating it yields CASSSPNTDTQYF. The variable domain in full, with the rest retrieved from reference TRBV28 and TRBJ2-3, is DVKVTQSSRYLVKRTGEKVFLECVQDMDHENMFWYRQDPGLGLRLIYFSYDVKMKEKGDIPEGYSVSREKKERFSLILESASTNQTSMYLCASSSPNTDTQYFGPGTRLTVL.

J is TRBJ2-3 and V is TRBV20-1; possible D gene TRBD2, 6 bases. This CDR3 comprises 15 residues. Trimming took 5 bases from V and 0 from J, leaving 15 bases between them. CDR1 and CDR2 from the germline V gene are DFQATT and SNEGSKA (reference sequence). CDR3 in amino acids: CSAGDSGTSTDTQYF. For the CDR3, the DNA is TGCAGTGCTGGGGATAGCGGAACTAGCACAGATACGCAGTATTTT.

This clonotype was seen only a few times. J is TRBJ1-1 and V is TRBV20-1; no reliable D call. Trimming pared 0 bases from V and 0 bases from J, leaving 11 bases between. This CDR3 is built from 15 residues. Germline V gene sequence: CDR1 DFQATT, CDR2 SNEGSKA (reference sequence). Here the CDR3 reads CSAREDPFMNTEAFF. Here the CDR3 DNA reads TGCAGTGCTAGAGAGGACCCGTTCATGAACACTGAAGCTTTCTTT.

The chain employs TRBV27 and TRBJ2-7; 7 bases align to TRBD1. The CDR3 is made up of 14 amino acids. V trimming: 7 bases; J trimming: 0 bases; junction bases outside the gene matches: 6. Per the germline V gene, CDR1 is MNHEY and CDR2 is SMNVEV (reference sequence). For the CDR3, the DNA is TGTGCCAGCAAGGGGACAGCCACCTCCTACGAGCAGTACTTC. Its protein product is CASKGTATSYEQYF.

In its sample, this clonotype was seen a few times. V gene TRBV18 combines with J gene TRBJ2-5, with D unclear. The V and J ends lost 2 bases and 4 bases respectively, with 5 bases between them. The CDR3 sequence is 12 residues long. Germline CDR1 KGHSH, CDR2 LQKENI. CDR3 in DNA: TGTGCCAGCTCACCAAAGATAGAGACCCAGTACTTC. It encodes CASSPKIETQYF.

This clonotype occurred many times. A read error may produce the germline difference seen at one junction end. CDR3 in amino acids: CASSEDGSGYEQYF. CDR3 in DNA: TGTGCCAGCAGCGAAGATGGGTCGGGCTACGAGCAGTACTTC. The rearrangement joins TRBV4-2 to TRBJ2-7; D is unresolved. The CDR3 spans 14 residues. Germline V CDR1 and CDR2: LGHNA, YNFKEQ.

In its sample, this clonotype was seen a few times. V is TRBV29-1 and J is TRBJ2-7, with 8 bases lining up with TRBD2. The CDR3 is 13 residues long. Germline V CDR1 and CDR2: SQVTM, ANQGSEA. V lost 7 bases, J lost 4 bases, and 9 bases stayed unmatched. CDR3 amino acids: CSGTTGTSYEQYF. CDR3 DNA sequence: TGCAGCGGCACAACCGGGACTAGTTACGAGCAGTACTTC.